These 7 T cell receptor beta chains were all obtained from the same sample, sequenced in a study of molecular identifiers for immune sequencing clone quantification. TCRdb recomputed calls from the PCR reads with MiXCR, one row per CDR3 protein. The sample lists nearly 55,000 distinct CDR3 sequences; roughly 36% were seen once. Sequences were obtained from naive CD8+ T cells from blood, with Jurkat cell RNA spiked in. The subset denotes: FACS-sorted CD8+CD4-CCR7+CD45RA+ naive T cells. These receptors all come from a human donor in good health. Some libraries in this study had Jurkat cell RNA spiked in.

About this clonotype itself: At one end the junction does not follow the germline gene, possibly because of a read error. The gene calls are TRBV11-2 and TRBJ2-2; weak D call: TRBD2 (5 bases). CDR3 size: 16 residues. The germline CDR1 and CDR2 sequences are SGHAT and FQNNGV. CDR3 bases: TGTGCCAGCAGATCACTAGGGTTCGCGAACACCGGGGAGCTGATTTTT. It encodes CASRSLGFANTGELIF.

The J gene is TRBJ2-7, the V gene TRBV27; 12 nucleotides agree with TRBD2. Germline CDR1 reads MNHEY; CDR2 reads SMNVEV (reference sequence). V was pared by 3 bases and J by 8 bases, with 5 bases of the junction left unmatched. This CDR3 is built from 14 residues. For the CDR3, the DNA is TGTGCCAGCAGTTTCATGACTAGCGGGAGCAAGCAGTACTTC. Its translation is CASSFMTSGSKQYF.

In the case of this clonotype: The conserved phenylalanine or tryptophan is not found at the CDR3 terminus, so this likely reflects a read error. V and J are TRBV5-6 and TRBJ2-1; D may be TRBD2 (6 bases). Looked up from germline, CDR1 is SGHDT and CDR2 is YYEEEE. Trimming pared 2 bases from V and 8 bases from J, leaving 14 bases between. The CDR3 is 14 amino acids. The CDR3 DNA sequence: TGTGCCAGCAGCTTCGGGTCTAGCGACCATGAGCAGTTCTAC. It encodes CASSFGSSDHEQFY.

This clonotype was seen repeatedly, ten times or more. V gene TRBV12-3 or TRBV12-4 combines with J gene TRBJ2-3; TRBD1 is a possible D gene (5 bases). V was cut by 3 bases and J by 2 bases, with 21 bases left in between. There are 18 residues in the CDR3. The CDR3 reads CASSFMYLIDSFTDTQYF. The CDR3 DNA sequence: TGTGCCAGCAGTTTTATGTACCTAATAGACAGTTTCACAGATACGCAGTATTTT.

As regards this clonotype: This is likely a read error, given that the CDR3 carries no conserved phenylalanine or tryptophan at its end. This rearrangement joins TRBV9 to TRBJ1-2; D may be TRBD1 (6 bases). Germline CDR1 and CDR2: SGDLS and YYNGEE. V lost 4 bases, J lost 4 bases, and 17 bases lay in between. The CDR3 loop spans 15 amino acids. CDR3 DNA sequence: TGTGCCAGCAGCACCCGACAGGACGTCACCTATGGCTACACCATC. It specifies CASSTRQDVTYGYTI.

The genes are TRBV2 and TRBJ2-7; 10 bases line up with TRBD1. Germline trimming cut 7 bases from V and 4 bases from J; bases unmatched to any gene: 7. The CDR3 is 14 residues long. Germline CDR1 reads SNHLY; CDR2 reads FYNNEI. The CDR3 bases are TGTGCCAGCACCAAGGGGGGACAGGGGTACGAGCAGTACTTC. Its protein product is CASTKGGQGYEQYF.

The gene calls are TRBV4-3 and TRBJ2-1, with D tentatively TRBD1 or TRBD2 (5 bases each). Between the trimmed V and J ends, which lost 2 bases and 7 bases, there was a span of 18 bases. Germline values: CDR1 LGHNA, CDR2 YSLEER. This CDR3 has 16 residues. The CDR3, as DNA: TGCGCCAGCAGCCAAAGGGACCAGACCCAGGAGAATGAGCAGTTCTTC. Its translation is CASSQRDQTQENEQFF.